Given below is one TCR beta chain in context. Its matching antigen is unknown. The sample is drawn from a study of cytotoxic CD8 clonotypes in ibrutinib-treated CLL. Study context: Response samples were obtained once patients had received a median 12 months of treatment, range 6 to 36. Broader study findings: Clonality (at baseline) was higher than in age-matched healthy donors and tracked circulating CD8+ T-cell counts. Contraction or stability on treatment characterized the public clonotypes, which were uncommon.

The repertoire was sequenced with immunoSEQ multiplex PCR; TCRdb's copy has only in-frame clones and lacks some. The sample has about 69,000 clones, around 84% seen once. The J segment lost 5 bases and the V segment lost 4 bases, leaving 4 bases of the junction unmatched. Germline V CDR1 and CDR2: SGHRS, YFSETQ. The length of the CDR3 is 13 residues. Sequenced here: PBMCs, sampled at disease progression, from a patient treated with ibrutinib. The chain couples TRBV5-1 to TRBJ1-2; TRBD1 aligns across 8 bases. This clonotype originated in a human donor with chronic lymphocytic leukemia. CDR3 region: CASSVGQEYGYTF. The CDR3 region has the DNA TGCGCCAGCAGCGTGGGACAGGAGTATGGCTACACCTTC.